This T cell receptor beta chain was identified in a study of human T cells and chemical hapten exposure. In this sample, this clonotype turned up many times. Time point described: patch test 1, 2 weeks after DPC sensitization. As for treatment: therapeutic diphenylcyclopropenone sensitization with weekly scalp DPC. One entry per CDR3 protein, called by TCRdb with MiXCR from the RACE reads. The sample holds about 110,000 distinct CDR3 sequences, 11% seen once. Germline CDR1 SGHRS, CDR2 YFSETQ. The CDR3 loop spans 14 amino acids. V lost 0 bases, J lost 4 bases, and 2 bases stayed unmatched. The receptor was isolated from a woman aged 35 to 49 with alopecia areata. Some clones in this sample may be carry-over from other donors' samples. The sample here was whole blood, taken in connection with sensitization to the hapten diphenylcyclopropenone (DPC). This chain connects TRBV5-1 to TRBJ1-2; 8 positions match TRBD1. The CDR3 DNA follows: TGCGCCAGCAGCTTGGAGGGACAGGTCTATGGCTACACCTTC. Translation: CASSLEGQVYGYTF.